A single sample gave rise to the 15 T cell receptor beta chains below, sequenced in a study of PD-1 blockade in classical Hodgkin lymphoma. Indicated time point: newly diagnosed, previously untreated cHL patient sample. Profiled with immunoSEQ multiplex PCR; TCRdb holds only in-frame clones, not every one. The sample lists 17,000 or so clones; 75% to 95% were seen once. The sequenced sample consisted of peripheral blood mononuclear cells (PBMCs). These receptors were obtained from a human donor with classical Hodgkin lymphoma.

The table lists this clone with a count of one. The chain combines TRBV27 with TRBJ2-2; D is tentatively TRBD1 or TRBD2 (6 bases each). This CDR3 is 16 amino acids long. Trimming cost V 1 base and J 2 bases, with 11 bases left between them. Germline CDR1 is MNHEY and CDR2 is SMNVEV (reference sequence). The CDR3 protein is CASSLWGAINTGELFF. The CDR3 DNA is TGTGCCAGCAGTTTATGGGGGGCTATCAACACCGGGGAGCTGTTTTTT.

This chain links TRBV7-9 with TRBJ1-2; D uncertain. Germline-derived CDR1 and CDR2 are SEHNR and FQNEAQ (reference sequence). V was cut by 3 bases and J by 7 bases, with 9 bases left in between. This CDR3 spans 12 amino acids. CDR3 region: CASSFLAVGYTF. CDR3 bases: TGTGCCAGCAGCTTCCTCGCTGTTGGCTACACCTTC.

This clone was detected once. The rearrangement joins TRBV28 to TRBJ1-5; unclear D gene. The V end lost 6 bases, the J end lost 9 bases, and 9 bases lay between the germline ends. The germline V gene encodes CDR1 MDHEN and CDR2 SYDVKM. The CDR3 is made up of 11 amino acids. CDR3: CASSPGRPQHF. Written as DNA, the CDR3 is TGTGCCAGCAGCCCCGGAAGGCCCCAGCATTTT. The variable domain in full, with the rest retrieved from reference TRBV28 and TRBJ1-5, is DVKVTQSSRYLVKRTGEKVFLECVQDMDHENMFWYRQDPGLGLRLIYFSYDVKMKEKGDIPEGYSVSREKKERFSLILESASTNQTSMYLCASSPGRPQHFGDGTRLSIL.

This chain joins TRBV18 and TRBJ2-3, with TRBD2 identical over 12 bases. Germline V gene lookup returns CDR1 KGHSH and CDR2 LQKENI. This CDR3 region has 17 residues. V lost 2 bases to trimming and J lost 0 bases; unmatched junction nucleotides: 3. The CDR3 is CASSPVGTSGSTDTQYF. The CDR3 nucleotides are TGTGCCAGCTCACCAGTGGGGACTAGCGGGAGCACAGATACGCAGTATTTT.

The genes are TRBV11-2 and TRBJ1-1; the D is unclear. This CDR3 has 14 residues. Germline values: CDR1 SGHAT, CDR2 FQNNGV. Trimming left V 5 bases short and J 0 bases short, with 10 bases between. DNA of the CDR3: TGTGCCAGCAGCCCCTGGCTGATGAACACTGAAGCTTTCTTT. Translating gives CASSPWLMNTEAFF.

The rearrangement links TRBV25-1 to TRBJ2-7, with D possibly matching TRBD2 (6 bases). The CDR3 sequence is 12 residues long. Germline CDR1 reads MGHDK; CDR2 reads SYGVNS. Trimming took off 6 bases at V and 6 bases at J, with 12 bases between the two ends. CDR3 residues: CASRAPGSEQYF. CDR3 bases: TGTGCCAGCAGGGCTCCCGGGAGCGAGCAGTACTTC.

The rearrangement joins TRBV28 to TRBJ2-2; D may be TRBD1 (6 bases). The CDR3 contains 14 residues. The V gene lost 6 bases and the J gene lost 1 base, with 9 bases spanning the gap. Germline values: CDR1 MDHEN, CDR2 SYDVKM. CDR3 DNA sequence: TGTGCCAGCAGACCGACAGGGAACACCGGGGAGCTGTTTTTT. Protein sequence: CASRPTGNTGELFF. The full variable domain, with the rest looked up from reference TRBV28 and TRBJ2-2, is DVKVTQSSRYLVKRTGEKVFLECVQDMDHENMFWYRQDPGLGLRLIYFSYDVKMKEKGDIPEGYSVSREKKERFSLILESASTNQTSMYLCASRPTGNTGELFFGEGSRLTVL.

This chain links TRBV5-1 with TRBJ1-1; tentatively, D is TRBD1 (6 bases). Trimming pared 9 bases from V and 0 bases from J, leaving 18 bases between. Germline V CDR1 and CDR2: SGHRS, YFSETQ. The CDR3 is made up of 15 amino acids. CDR3 nucleotide sequence: TGCGCCACCAAAAAAGGGGCAGGGGTGAACACTGAAGCTTTCTTT. Encoded protein: CATKKGAGVNTEAFF. Drawing the rest from reference TRBV5-1 and TRBJ1-1, the complete variable domain is KAGVTQTPRYLIKTRGQQVTLSCSPISGHRSVSWYQQTPGQGLQFLFEYFSETQRNKGNFPGRFSGRQFSNSRSEMNVSTLELGDSALYLCATKKGAGVNTEAFFGQGTRLTVV.

This clone was detected only a few times. V gene TRBV30 combines with J gene TRBJ2-1; 11 nucleotides line up with TRBD2. The germline CDR1 and CDR2 sequences are GTSNPN and SVGIG (reference sequence). This CDR3 is 15 amino acids long. V dropped 6 bases and J dropped 4; count of bases not matched to a gene: 8. This CDR3 reads CACTLGLAEYNEQFF. CDR3 nucleotides: TGTGCCTGTACTCTGGGACTAGCGGAGTACAATGAGCAGTTCTTC.

The chain combines TRBV7-2 with TRBJ2-7, with D hard to call. Germline CDR1 SGHTA, CDR2 FQGNSA. The length of the CDR3 is 13 residues. Trimming stripped 0 bases from V and 1 base from J, with 4 bases between. For the CDR3, the DNA is TGTGCCAGCAGCTTAGCTAGATCCTACGAGCAGTACTTC. It specifies CASSLARSYEQYF.

The chain is built from TRBV15 and TRBJ1-1; 8 nucleotides match TRBD1. CDR1 is LNHNV and CDR2 is YYDKDF in the germline V gene (reference sequence). CDR3 length: 15 amino acids. V was clipped by 3 bases and J by 4 bases; unmatched bases: 7. The CDR3 DNA is TGTGCCACCAGCAGGGCGGACAGGGACTTCACTGAAGCTTTCTTT. This gives the protein CATSRADRDFTEAFF.

The chain joins TRBV5-1 to TRBJ2-3; 12 bases agree with TRBD2. The CDR3 is 15 residues long. Germline lookup yields CDR1 SGHRS and CDR2 YFSETQ. Germline trimming cut 6 bases from V and 2 bases from J; bases unmatched to any gene: 4. Here the CDR3 reads CASTLAGGPTDTQYF. CDR3 DNA: TGCGCCAGCACTCTAGCGGGAGGGCCCACAGATACGCAGTATTTT.

The sample holds one count of this clone. The gene calls are TRBV2 and TRBJ1-2; D is perhaps TRBD1 (6 bases). Trimming took 4 bases from V and 4 from J, leaving 10 bases between them. This CDR3 has 13 residues. Germline-derived CDR1 and CDR2 are SNHLY and FYNNEI. CDR3 region: CASSAGVGYGYTF. CDR3 nucleotide sequence: TGTGCCAGCAGTGCAGGGGTCGGCTATGGCTACACCTTC.

This clone was observed a handful of times. The V call is TRBV7-9, the J call TRBJ2-1; 9 bases are a match to TRBD2. CDR1 and CDR2 (germline): SEHNR, FQNEAQ (reference sequence). The trim removed 1 base at V and 2 bases at J, leaving 3 bases unmatched. This CDR3 contains 16 residues. DNA for the CDR3: TGTGCCAGCAGCTTAGGCGCGGGAGGGCCCTACAATGAGCAGTTCTTC. This encodes CASSLGAGGPYNEQFF.

V usage is TRBV30 and J usage is TRBJ1-5, with D perhaps TRBD1 (6 bases). This CDR3 is 13 amino acids long. Germline lookup yields CDR1 GTSNPN and CDR2 SVGIG (reference sequence). Trimming left V 2 bases short and J 6 bases short, with 11 bases between. This CDR3 reads CAWSKDSIQPQHF. CDR3 nucleotides: TGTGCCTGGAGTAAGGACAGTATTCAGCCCCAGCATTTT.